Presented here are 9 T cell receptor beta chains from one specimen sequenced in a study of human T cells and chemical hapten exposure. Documented time point: healthy volunteer bleed at 6 weeks. Researchers extracted total RNA from unfractionated whole blood. TCRdb re-called the RACE reads through MiXCR, storing one row per CDR3 protein. The table lists more than 35,000 distinct CDR3 sequences, 3.7% of them singletons. The sample taken for sequencing was whole blood. The receptor set was obtained from a human donor in good health. Some clones in this sample may be carry-over from other donors' samples.

This clonotype showed up many times. The chain carries TRBV25-1 and TRBJ1-2; TRBD1 aligns across 8 bases. The CDR3 is made up of 12 amino acids. Germline V gene lookup returns CDR1 MGHDK and CDR2 SYGVNS. V shed 5 bases and J 6 bases; nucleotides not matched to a gene: 2. CDR3 protein: CASSPDRDGYTF. The CDR3 region has the DNA TGTGCCAGCAGTCCGGACAGGGATGGCTACACCTTC.

This clonotype was counted many times. This chain links TRBV4-2 with TRBJ2-7; tentatively, D is TRBD2 (6 bases). Trimming left V 6 bases short and J 0 bases short, with 15 bases between. This CDR3 has 15 residues. Germline V gene data show CDR1 as LGHNA and CDR2 as YNFKEQ. Here the CDR3 reads CASREGRAPSYEQYF. In nucleotides, the CDR3 is TGTGCCAGCAGGGAGGGGCGGGCTCCCTCCTACGAGCAGTACTTC.

In its sample, this clonotype was seen many times. This chain uses TRBV27 with TRBJ1-3; no reliable D call. V lost 5 bases to trimming and J lost 4 bases, with 9 bases between them. Germline CDR1 MNHEY, CDR2 SMNVEV (reference sequence). The CDR3 spans 13 residues. The CDR3 loop reads CASSRSGGNTIYF. Written as DNA, the CDR3 is TGTGCCAGCAGTCGGAGCGGAGGAAACACCATATATTTT.

A note on this clonotype: A much larger clone lies one base from this, so it may be a read error. The chain uses TRBV6-5 and TRBJ1-6, with D possibly TRBD1 on 5 matching bases. This CDR3 spans 14 amino acids. V dropped 2 bases and J dropped 7 bases, with 9 bases sitting between them. Germline CDR1 reads MNHEY; CDR2 reads SVGAGI. CDR3 DNA sequence: TGTGCCAGCAGTTACGGCAGGACAAATTCACCCCTCCACTTT. Its translation is CASSYGRTNSPLHF.

The J gene is TRBJ2-3, the V gene TRBV3-1, with D unclear. Germline V gives CDR1 LGHDT, CDR2 YNNKEL (reference sequence). Trimming took off 8 bases at V and 0 bases at J, with 6 bases between the two ends. This CDR3 contains 12 residues. The CDR3: CASADSTDTQYF. The DNA for the CDR3 is TGTGCCAGCGCGGACAGCACAGATACGCAGTATTTT.

This clonotype has at least ten counts. The chain couples TRBV12-3 or TRBV12-4 to TRBJ1-3; the D is unclear. There are 14 residues in the CDR3. Trimming shortened V by 6 bases and J by 0 bases, and 9 bases separated the two germline ends. CDR3 amino acids: CASRPQSSGNTIYF. DNA of the CDR3: TGTGCCAGCAGGCCCCAGAGCTCTGGAAACACCATATATTTT.

This clonotype occurred many times. This chain joins TRBV2 and TRBJ1-4, with a tentative D call TRBD1 (6 bases). There are 16 residues in the CDR3. V gave up 6 bases and J gave up 0 bases, with 14 bases separating them. Per germline, CDR1 SNHLY and CDR2 FYNNEI. In nucleotides, the CDR3 is TGTGCCAGCAGGATGGGGGGGCGCACAACTAATGAAAAACTGTTTTTT. Protein sequence: CASRMGGRTTNEKLFF.

The V gene is TRBV27, the J gene TRBJ1-1; D not resolved. The CDR3 is 12 amino acids. Looked up from germline, CDR1 is MNHEY and CDR2 is SMNVEV (reference sequence). Trimming pared 5 bases from V and 8 bases from J, leaving 12 bases between. The CDR3 reads CASSPDLGEAFF. CDR3 nucleotides: TGTGCCAGCAGTCCCGACTTGGGGGAAGCTTTCTTT.

This clonotype was observed at least ten times. This chain connects TRBV6-6 to TRBJ1-6; D is ambiguous. The V gene lost 0 bases and the J gene lost 5 bases, with 5 bases spanning the gap. The CDR3 covers 14 residues. CDR1 MNHNY and CDR2 SVGAGI come from the germline V gene (reference sequence). CDR3 in amino acids: CASSYSADNSPLHF. CDR3 DNA sequence: TGTGCCAGCAGTTACTCCGCCGATAATTCACCCCTCCACTTT.